This entry is about one T cell receptor (beta chain). This sample was taken from a study of cytomegalovirus exposure and HLA in healthy donors. This table comes from immunoSEQ multiplex PCR, and its TCRdb copy is limited to in-frame clones, with some not included. Here the sample spans about 160,000 clones, roughly 91% being singletons. CDR3 length: 12 amino acids. V was cut by 4 bases and J by 5 bases, with 8 bases left in between. CDR1 and CDR2 (germline): MNHEY, SVGAGI. This clonotype was sampled from a man aged 18 to 30 in good health and CMV-seropositive. The rearrangement uses TRBV6-5 and TRBJ2-5; D is perhaps TRBD1 (5 bases). Sequenced: PBMCs. The chain's CDR3 is CASSFNRETQYF. The DNA of the CDR3 is TGTGCCAGCAGTTTCAACAGGGAGACCCAGTACTTC.